This T cell receptor beta chain derives from a study of cytomegalovirus exposure and HLA in healthy donors. The study's findings and limits: A missense DCLRE1C variant was associated with V- and J-gene trimming of TCR beta chains in a later analysis, and an independent cohort replicated the association.

Primers: 60 Vbeta forward and 13 Jbeta reverse. TCRdb keeps only in-frame clones here, not all; method: immunoSEQ multiplex PCR. This sample has about 180,000 clones, with about two thirds found just once. Germline-derived CDR1 and CDR2 are KGHSH and LQKENI. The CDR3 has 14 amino acids. Trimming at V came to 3 bases and at J to 2 bases, leaving 3 bases not matched to a gene. As regards this clone: Its antigen is still unknown. The sample contains more than one DNA sequence encoding this CDR3.

What was sequenced was PBMCs. The TCR originated in a human donor in good health. The rearrangement uses TRBV18 and TRBJ2-7, with 8 bases identical to TRBD1. CDR3 loop: CASSPGQGAYEQYF. In DNA, the CDR3 is TGTGCCAGCTCACCCGGACAGGGAGCCTACGAGCAGTACTTC. Full variable domain (rest looked up from reference TRBV18 and TRBJ2-7): NAGVMQNPRHLVRRRGQEARLRCSPMKGHSHVYWYRQLPEEGLKFMVYLQKENIIDESGMPKERFSAEFPKEGPSILRIQQVVRGDSAAYFCASSPGQGAYEQYFGPGTRLTVT.